The TCR beta chain described here comes from a study of CD8+ T cells in alopecia areata. Following extraction, RNA underwent reverse transcription to cDNA, which served as the sequencing template. TCRdb's copy holds only in-frame clones and misses some; the assay was immunoSEQ multiplex PCR. The top ten clones hold 16% of a sample with approximately 180,000 clones, 50% to 75% of them seen once. The treatment: oral pan-JAK inhibitor, 5-10 mg twice daily. This clone has more than one count but fewer than ten. Its matching antigen is unknown. V was pared by 5 bases and J by 6 bases, with 13 bases between. Germline V lookup: CDR1 SEHNR, CDR2 FQNEAQ (reference sequence). CDR3 length equals 13 residues. Findings and caveats of the study: Sequence data from scalp samples additionally include resident alphabeta T cells of normal skin.

The chain uses TRBV7-9 and TRBJ1-2; D is ambiguous. Specimen: CD4+ T cells sorted from blood, collected at approximately week 60, from a patient treated with tofacitinib. This clonotype originated in a human donor with alopecia areata. CDR3 coding DNA: TGTGCCAGCAGCCCAGAGTCACGGGATGGCTACACCTTC. This gives the protein CASSPESRDGYTF. The complete variable domain, with remaining parts taken from reference TRBV7-9 and TRBJ1-2, reads DTGVSQNPRHKITKRGQNVTFRCDPISEHNRLYWYRQTLGQGPEFLTYFQNEAQLEKSRLLSDRFSAERPKGSFSTLEIQRTEQGDSAMYLCASSPESRDGYTFGSGTRLTVV.